This T cell receptor beta chain was documented in a study of regulatory and conventional T cells in RAG deficiency (dated 2017 in TCRdb). Regarding the complete study: High-throughput TCR beta sequencing was used to compare the diversity and composition of the Treg, conventional CD4+ and CD8+ T cell repertoires of RAG-deficient patients with those of healthy controls. Overall results and qualifications from the work: All patient T-cell subsets had shorter CDR3 lengths; Omenn syndrome patients showed >85% Treg-Tconv repertoire overlap at nucleotide and amino acid level. Compared with control T-cell subpopulations, RAG-deficient patients had much lower Shannon entropy and higher Simpson indices. For some subjects, some T-cell subset analyses were not performed. Compared with controls, Omenn syndrome and CID/AS patients had roughly 95-fold fewer unique TCR beta sequences in Treg cells, whereas the reduction in the other subsets was around 9.1-fold. Rather than being bona fide Treg cells, the sorted CD25-high CD127-low cells in Omenn syndrome patients may represent peripherally activated cells.

About this clone: What antigen it recognizes has not been identified. Per-nucleotide qualities are absent, and no much larger clonotype sits a single base away.

As encoded in the germline V gene (reference sequence), CDR1 is GTSNPN while CDR2 is SVGIG. V is shortened by 0 bases, J by 4 bases, and the region joining them spans 9 bases. Inclusive of the bounding cysteine and phenylalanine, the CDR3 is 13 residues long. Of all the DNA, just the CDR3 is kept, 39 bases in frame from base 1. Before genomic DNA extraction, conventional CD4+ T cells were isolated from blood as CD25-low CD127-high cells. Eight or nine healthy control donors served as the comparison group for repertoire analyses. The library was generated by the immunoSEQ multiplex PCR assay. Rearranged TCR beta chain products were amplified from the genomic DNA of sorted T-cell subsets and were then sequenced. The paper's processing steps were these. Shannon entropy and Simpson indices were used to quantify the repertoire diversity of productive TCR beta rearrangements. Clonal expansion was assessed by the summed frequency of the 100 most abundant productive TCR beta clonotypes among total reads. The TRB repertoires were scored with a self-reactivity index that is based on amino acid usage at CDR3beta positions 6 and 7. Two-way ANOVA was used for repertoire analyses, while Student t or Mann-Whitney tests were used for flow cytometric analyses. Held by TCRdb, this immuneACCESS table contains in-frame sequences only and omits some clones. Under half of the omission traces to an unresolved V gene where checked; the cause of the rest is unknown. The DNA gave D and trimming, while V, J and clone size come from that table. The sample contains approximately 35,000 clones, around 76% of them found a single time. The ten biggest clones cover 3% to 3.5% of the sample.

The sample also formed part of further work on regulatory T cells. The second paper further reports: The multiplex PCR used 52 forward TRBV primers and 13 reverse TRBJ primers, with assay-based and computational corrections for amplification bias. Patient repertoires showed restricted unique TRB V-J pairs and skewed V and J gene usage, most marked in regulatory T cells. The study compared T-cell receptor beta repertoires of sorted regulatory, conventional CD4+ and CD8+ T cells in CD3G-deficient patients with those in healthy controls. Peripheral blood mononuclear cells were isolated by Ficoll density separation. Rearranged TRB loci were amplified from genomic DNA by multiplex PCR within the immunoSEQ assay. TRB amplicons were sequenced on an Illumina HiSeq platform. Raw sequences were error-filtered and aligned to reference gene sequences by custom algorithms and were subsequently analyzed with the immunoSEQ online tools. The frequencies of productive and nonproductive TRB rearrangements were evaluated among unique sequences as well as among total sequences. For group comparisons, t tests, Mann-Whitney tests or two-way ANOVA were performed in Prism software.

The chain is encoded by TRBV30 joined to TRBJ1-1; the D gene is possibly TRBD1, with 6 bases matching. This receptor was taken from a human donor in good health. The specimen was CD4+ effector T cells sorted from blood. The DNA is as follows: TGTGCCTGGAGTGTACTAGGGGGCACTGAAGCTTTCTTT. Its product reads: CAWSVLGGTEAFF. Here the CDR3 is joined to the reference TRBV30 and TRBJ1-1 genes, and the full variable domain is: SQTIHQWPATLVQPVGSPLSLECTVEGTSNPNLYWYRQAAGRGLQLLFYSVGIGQISSEVPQNLSASRPQDRQFILSSKKLLLSDSGFYLCAWSVLGGTEAFFGQGTRLTVV.